This T cell receptor (beta chain) is drawn from a study of blood T cell repertoires in COVID-19. The table came from immunoSEQ multiplex PCR; TCRdb's copy has only in-frame clones and leaves some out. The sample has about 25,000 clones, about 89% seen once. V lost 3 bases, J lost 0 bases, and 8 bases lay in between. This CDR3 comprises 14 residues. Germline-derived CDR1 and CDR2 are SGHAT and FQNNGV. The origin of this receptor is a man in his 70s with acute or convalescent COVID-19. The material sequenced was peripheral blood. The V call is TRBV11-2, the J call TRBJ1-1, with D hard to call. CDR3 sequence (DNA): TGTGCCAGCAGCTTTTCGGGAATGAACACTGAAGCTTTCTTT. This codes for CASSFSGMNTEAFF.